This TCR beta chain comes out of a study of OX40 agonist ivuxolimab in advanced cancers. Method: immunoSEQ multiplex PCR; TCRdb's copy keeps in-frame clones and lacks some. Among some 70,000 clones listed, more than 75% were seen once. The TCR comes from an adult with an advanced solid tumor such as melanoma, head and neck, liver or kidney cancer. The sequences come from CD4+ or CD8+ T cells sorted from blood, collected in a trial of the OX40 agonist ivuxolimab.

CDR3 DNA: TGTGCCAGCAGCTCGCCGGGACAGGGGACCGGGGAGCTGTTTTTT. As protein: CASSSPGQGTGELFF. The V gene is TRBV5-8, the J gene TRBJ2-2; 10 bases agree with TRBD1. CDR1 is SGHTS and CDR2 is YDEGEE in the germline V gene. This CDR3 has 15 residues. Trimming cost V 3 bases and J 5 bases; bases outside gene matches: 4.